This record covers a single TCR beta chain. In the original analysis: Nucleated cell number was recorded as an estimate derived from reference gene primer amplification. Sequencing used immunoSEQ multiplex PCR; TCRdb keeps in-frame clones, though not all of them. D and trimming were read from the DNA, whereas the V and J calls and clone size are those reported in that table. This sample has over 200,000 clones, with roughly 77% found just once. This record comes from a study of blood T cell repertoires in COVID-19. As for the study in general: The United States, Italy and Spain were the sources of the acute and convalescent COVID-19 samples. T cells, B-cell-depleted T cells, or PBMCs supplied cDNA or gDNA.

The CDR3 spans 12 residues. Between the trimmed V and J ends, which lost 3 bases and 4 bases, there was a span of 9 bases. Germline values: CDR1 GTSNPN, CDR2 SVGIG (reference sequence). The sequence was obtained from a woman older than 75 with acute or convalescent COVID-19. Sequencing input: peripheral blood. This chain uses TRBV30 with TRBJ1-1, with a tentative D call TRBD1 (5 bases). The CDR3 DNA reads TGTGCCTGGAGGGGGGGTGGCACTGAAGCTTTCTTT. Translated, it gives CAWRGGGTEAFF.